This entry lists 2 T cell receptor beta chains sequenced from one sample in a study of glioma-infiltrating T cells after dendritic cell vaccination. The data were produced by immunoSEQ multiplex PCR, yet TCRdb's version contains in-frame clones alone and is incomplete. The sample consists of 80,000 to 100,000 clones, 75% to 90% of them appearing once. As for time point: after dendritic cell vaccination, including at tumor progression/relapse. The sequencing here drew on blood, taken after dendritic cell vaccination. The receptor source for this set is a human donor with glioblastoma.

The chain couples TRBV29-1 to TRBJ2-3; 9 nucleotides align to TRBD1. V gave up 7 bases and J gave up 3 bases; unmatched junction bases: 2. The CDR3 spans 12 residues. CDR1 and CDR2 from the germline V gene are SQVTM and ANQGSEA. CDR3 sequence reads: CSGGQGTDTQYF. The CDR3 DNA reads TGCAGCGGTGGACAGGGGACAGATACGCAGTATTTT.

The chain joins TRBV5-1 to TRBJ2-3; TRBD1 matches at 9 bases. Germline CDR1 SGHRS, CDR2 YFSETQ. Trimming took 4 bases from V and 2 from J; bases not matched to a gene: 8. This CDR3 region has 16 residues. CDR3 loop: CASSLSGTGSTDTQYF. The CDR3 DNA follows: TGCGCCAGCAGCCTCTCCGGGACAGGGTCCACAGATACGCAGTATTTT. The full variable domain, completed using reference TRBV5-1 and TRBJ2-3, is KAGVTQTPRYLIKTRGQQVTLSCSPISGHRSVSWYQQTPGQGLQFLFEYFSETQRNKGNFPGRFSGRQFSNSRSEMNVSTLELGDSALYLCASSLSGTGSTDTQYFGPGTRLTVL.